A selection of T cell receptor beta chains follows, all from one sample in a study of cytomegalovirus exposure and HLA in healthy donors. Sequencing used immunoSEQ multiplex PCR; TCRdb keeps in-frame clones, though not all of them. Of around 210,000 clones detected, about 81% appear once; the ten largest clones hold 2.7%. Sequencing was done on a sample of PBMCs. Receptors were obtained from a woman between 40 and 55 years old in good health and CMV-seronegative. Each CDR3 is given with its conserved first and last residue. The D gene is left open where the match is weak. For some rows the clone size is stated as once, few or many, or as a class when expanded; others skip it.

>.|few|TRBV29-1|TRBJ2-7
TGCAGCGTTGACCCAGCGAAGAGTTCCTACGAGCAGTACTTC
CSVDPAKSSYEQYF
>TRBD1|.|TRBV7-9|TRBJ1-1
TGTGCCAGCACCGTACAGGGGGGAGAAACTGAAGCTTTCTTT
CASTVQGGETEAFF
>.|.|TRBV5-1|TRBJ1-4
TGCGCCAGCAGACGCATTTATGACAGGTCTAGGGAAAAACTGTTTTTT
CASRRIYDRSREKLFF
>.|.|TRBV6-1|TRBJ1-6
TGTGCCAGCAGCGATCCGGCACGGAGAAATTCACCCCTCCACTTT
CASSDPARRNSPLHF
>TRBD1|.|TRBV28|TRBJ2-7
TGTGCCAGCAGTTTATACGGGACAGGGTCCTCGGAGCAGTACTTC
CASSLYGTGSSEQYF
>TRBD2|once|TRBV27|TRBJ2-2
TGTGCCAGCAGATGGACTAGCCGGGTTACTAACACCGGGGAGCTGTTTTTT
CASRWTSRVTNTGELFF
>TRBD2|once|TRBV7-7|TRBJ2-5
TGTGCCAGCAGCTCCAAGAGCGGGAGTTTAGAGGAGACCCAGTACTTC
CASSSKSGSLEETQYF
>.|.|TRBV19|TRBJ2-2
TGTGCCAGTAGTATTGTCCCGACTCTCTCGTCCAACGGGGAGCTGTTTTTT
CASSIVPTLSSNGELFF
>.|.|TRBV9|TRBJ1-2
TGTGCCAGCAGGGGGGACACCCGAACCTCCTATGGCTACACCTTC
CASRGDTRTSYGYTF
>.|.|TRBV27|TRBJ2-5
TGTGCCAGCAGTCCCCGGTGGGGAGTTGCGTCGGAGACCCAGTACTTC
CASSPRWGVASETQYF
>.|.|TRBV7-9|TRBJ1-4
TGTGCCAGCAGCTTCTCCGCCCGGCAGGCCTCAACTAATGAAAAACTGTTTTTT
CASSFSARQASTNEKLFF
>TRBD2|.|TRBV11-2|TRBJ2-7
TGTGCCAGCAGCCAGCCAGCGGGAGTATCCCACTTC
CASSQPAGVSHF
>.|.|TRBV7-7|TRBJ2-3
TGTGCCAGCAGCTCGGGACTTTTAGGAGATACGCAGTATTTT
CASSSGLLGDTQYF
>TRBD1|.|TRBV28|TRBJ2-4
TGTGCCAGCAGCGACAGACAGGGGACAAACATTCAGTACTTC
CASSDRQGTNIQYF
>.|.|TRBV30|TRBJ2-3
TGTGCCTGGGGTGTGGCCAGCACAGATACGCAGTATTTT
CAWGVASTDTQYF
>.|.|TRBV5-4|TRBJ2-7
TGTGCCAGCAGCCGGGAGAGCCCGGAGCAGTACTTC
CASSRESPEQYF